This TCR beta chain comes out of a study of T cells of healthy individuals. TCRdb reprocessed the 5' RACE reads with MiXCR, giving one entry per CDR3 protein. The top ten clones hold about 16% of a sample with around 53,000 distinct CDR3 sequences, roughly 14% of them seen once. V lost 2 bases to trimming and J lost 2 bases; unmatched junction nucleotides: 4. This CDR3 spans 15 amino acids. The germline CDR1 and CDR2 sequences are SGHTA and FQGNSA. This clonotype was found many times. This sequence joins TRBV7-2 and TRBJ2-5; TRBD2 matches at 8 bases. This TCR came from a human donor in good health. The CDR3 region is CASSLYSGIQETQYF. The CDR3 nucleotides are TGTGCCAGCAGCTTATATAGCGGGATTCAAGAGACCCAGTACTTC.